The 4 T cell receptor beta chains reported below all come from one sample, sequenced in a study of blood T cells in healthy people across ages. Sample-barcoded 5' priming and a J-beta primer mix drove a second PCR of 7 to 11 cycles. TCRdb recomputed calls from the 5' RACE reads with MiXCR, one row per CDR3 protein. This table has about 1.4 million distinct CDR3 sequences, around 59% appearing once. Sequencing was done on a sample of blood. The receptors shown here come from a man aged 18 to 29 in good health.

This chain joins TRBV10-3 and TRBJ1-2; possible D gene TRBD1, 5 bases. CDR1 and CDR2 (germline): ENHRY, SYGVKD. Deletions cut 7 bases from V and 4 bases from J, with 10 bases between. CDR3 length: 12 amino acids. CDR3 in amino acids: CAIKRQGYGYTF. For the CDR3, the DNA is TGTGCCATCAAACGGCAGGGCTATGGCTACACCTTC.

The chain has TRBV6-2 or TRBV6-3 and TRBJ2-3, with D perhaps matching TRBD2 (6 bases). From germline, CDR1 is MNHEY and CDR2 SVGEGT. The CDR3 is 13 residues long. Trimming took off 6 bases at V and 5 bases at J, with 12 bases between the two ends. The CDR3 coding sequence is TGTGCCAGCAGACTAGCCCTGGGAGATACGCAGTATTTT. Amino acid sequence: CASRLALGDTQYF.

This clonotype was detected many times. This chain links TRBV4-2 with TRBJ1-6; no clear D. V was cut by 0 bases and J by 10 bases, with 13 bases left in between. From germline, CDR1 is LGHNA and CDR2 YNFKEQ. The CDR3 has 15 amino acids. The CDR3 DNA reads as TGTGCCAGCAGCCAAGATCGTGGCTCCTCCTCACCCCTCCACTTT. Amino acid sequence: CASSQDRGSSSPLHF.

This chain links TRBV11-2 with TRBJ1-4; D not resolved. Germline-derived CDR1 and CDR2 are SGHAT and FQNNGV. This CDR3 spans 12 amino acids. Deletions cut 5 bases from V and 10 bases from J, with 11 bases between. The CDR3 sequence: CASSPSSGKLFF. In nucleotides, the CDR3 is TGTGCCAGCAGCCCTTCATCAGGAAAACTGTTTTTT.